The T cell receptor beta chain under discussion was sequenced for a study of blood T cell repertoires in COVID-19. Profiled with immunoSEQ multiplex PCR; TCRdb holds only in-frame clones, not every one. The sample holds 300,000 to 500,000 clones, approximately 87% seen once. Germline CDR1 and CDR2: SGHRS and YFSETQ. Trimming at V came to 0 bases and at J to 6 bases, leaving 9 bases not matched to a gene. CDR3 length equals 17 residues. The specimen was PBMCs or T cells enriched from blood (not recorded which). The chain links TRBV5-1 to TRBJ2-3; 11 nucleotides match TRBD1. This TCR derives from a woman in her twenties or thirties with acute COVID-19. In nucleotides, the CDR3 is TGCGCCAGCAGCTTGGGTACTGGGACAGGGGGTGGTGATACGCAGTATTTT. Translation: CASSLGTGTGGGDTQYF.